This T cell receptor (beta chain) was sequenced during a study of cytotoxic CD8 clonotypes in ibrutinib-treated CLL. Study-level information: Average yields of 255,043 productive templates and approximately 100,000 productive rearrangements characterized the samples.

Using immunoSEQ multiplex PCR, the repertoire was profiled, and TCRdb retains in-frame clones only, with some absent. This table holds roughly 150,000 clones, about three quarters found once. Notes on the study in general: Clonotypes that were public were uncommon, and they contracted or stayed stable on treatment. Baseline clonality exceeded age-matched healthy donors and tracked circulating CD8+ T-cell counts.

This CDR3 has 15 amino acids. CDR1 and CDR2 from the germline V gene are SQVTM and ANQGSEA. V trimming: 5 bases; J trimming: 5 bases; junction bases outside the gene matches: 10. Comment on this clone: Antigen: not known.

The sample was PBMCs, taken after 24 months of ibrutinib treatment. This chain uses TRBV29-1 with TRBJ2-3; 10 bases are a match to TRBD2. The origin of this receptor is a human donor with chronic lymphocytic leukemia. CDR3 sequence reads: CSVPTPSGRGDTQYF. CDR3 in DNA: TGCAGCGTTCCCACCCCTAGCGGGAGAGGAGATACGCAGTATTTT.